These T cell receptor beta chains were read from a single sample in a study of blood T cell repertoires in COVID-19. The method was immunoSEQ multiplex PCR; TCRdb's version includes in-frame clones alone and lacks a portion of them. The profile shows roughly 250,000 clones, roughly 83% of them singletons. The specimen was peripheral blood. These receptors all come from a woman between 50 and 59 years old with acute or convalescent COVID-19. The CDR3 runs from the conserved cysteine through the conserved F or W. The order of the fields is J gene, clone size, V gene, D gene, CDR3 DNA, CDR3 protein. The D gene is left open where the match is weak. Rows may omit the clone size; those that give it use once, few, many or a size class.

j_call: TRBJ1-3; clone_size: .; v_call: TRBV11-2; d_call: .; cdr3_nt: TGTGCCAGCAGCCGATTGGCGGGCGTACTCAACTCTGGAAACACCATATATTTT; cdr3_aa: CASSRLAGVLNSGNTIYF
j_call: TRBJ2-1; clone_size: .; v_call: TRBV7-9; d_call: .; cdr3_nt: TGTGCCAGCAGCTTGCCCCTAGCGCTTAATGAGCAGTTCTTC; cdr3_aa: CASSLPLALNEQFF
j_call: TRBJ2-7; clone_size: .; v_call: TRBV6-1; d_call: TRBD2; cdr3_nt: TGTGCCAGCAGTGAAAGGAGCGGGGGGGTTTCCTACGAGCAGTACTTC; cdr3_aa: CASSERSGGVSYEQYF
j_call: TRBJ1-1; clone_size: .; v_call: TRBV28; d_call: TRBD1; cdr3_nt: TGTGCCAGCAGTTTGACCGGTTTTAGGGGGCGCGTTTACGCTTTCTTT; cdr3_aa: CASSLTGFRGRVYAFF
j_call: TRBJ2-2; clone_size: .; v_call: TRBV6-6; d_call: TRBD1; cdr3_nt: TGTGCCAGCAGATGGGGGACAGGCAACACCGGGGAGCTGTTTTTT; cdr3_aa: CASRWGTGNTGELFF
j_call: TRBJ2-3; clone_size: .; v_call: TRBV5-5; d_call: .; cdr3_nt: TGTGCCAGCAGCGCCGTGAGGGGGGAGGGGGCAGATACGCAGTATTTT; cdr3_aa: CASSAVRGEGADTQYF
j_call: TRBJ1-5; clone_size: .; v_call: TRBV6-4; d_call: .; cdr3_nt: TGTGCCAGCAGTGATCTTGTCCCCAATCAGCCCCAGCATTTT; cdr3_aa: CASSDLVPNQPQHF
j_call: TRBJ1-1; clone_size: .; v_call: TRBV6-5; d_call: .; cdr3_nt: TGTGCCAGCAGTTACTCGAAAATAGTTGGAGGGGCTGAAGCTTTCTTT; cdr3_aa: CASSYSKIVGGAEAFF
j_call: TRBJ2-5; clone_size: .; v_call: TRBV24-1; d_call: .; cdr3_nt: TGTGCCACCAGTGACCTTAGGGGGGGAGAAACCCAGTACTTC; cdr3_aa: CATSDLRGGETQYF
j_call: TRBJ1-3; clone_size: .; v_call: TRBV18; d_call: TRBD1; cdr3_nt: TGTGCCAGCTCACCAACCCGGGACAGCAACTCTGGAAACACCATATATTTT; cdr3_aa: CASSPTRDSNSGNTIYF
j_call: TRBJ2-5; clone_size: .; v_call: TRBV27; d_call: .; cdr3_nt: TGTGCCAGCAGTTTCTCCCCTCCCCTAGGGACCCAGTACTTC; cdr3_aa: CASSFSPPLGTQYF
j_call: TRBJ1-6; clone_size: .; v_call: TRBV5-1; d_call: TRBD1; cdr3_nt: TGCGCCAGCAGCTGGGGACAGGGGATTAATTCACCCCTCCACTTT; cdr3_aa: CASSWGQGINSPLHF
j_call: TRBJ2-7; clone_size: .; v_call: TRBV6-6; d_call: TRBD1; cdr3_nt: TGTGCCAGCAGACCGGGACAGGTGGGCGAGCAGTACTTC; cdr3_aa: CASRPGQVGEQYF
j_call: TRBJ2-1; clone_size: .; v_call: TRBV5-5; d_call: .; cdr3_nt: TGTGCCAGCAGCTTGTATGGGGGAGGATCTCAGTTCTTC; cdr3_aa: CASSLYGGGSQFF
j_call: TRBJ1-3; clone_size: .; v_call: TRBV27; d_call: .; cdr3_nt: TGTGCCAGCTCCAGCGTGTTTTGGACTCAAGGGAGCTCTGGAAACACCATATATTTT; cdr3_aa: CASSSVFWTQGSSGNTIYF
j_call: TRBJ2-7; clone_size: .; v_call: TRBV4-2; d_call: TRBD2; cdr3_nt: TGTGCCAGCAGCCACGGAGCGGGGTCATACGAGCAGTACTTC; cdr3_aa: CASSHGAGSYEQYF
j_call: TRBJ2-3; clone_size: .; v_call: TRBV6-5; d_call: .; cdr3_nt: TGTGCCAGCAGTTACTCCCGGACACCTGCAGATACGCAGTATTTT; cdr3_aa: CASSYSRTPADTQYF
j_call: TRBJ1-1; clone_size: .; v_call: TRBV20-1; d_call: .; cdr3_nt: TGCAGTGCTAGTTTTCTGGGAGTCGCTTTCTTT; cdr3_aa: CSASFLGVAFF
j_call: TRBJ1-1; clone_size: .; v_call: TRBV5-4; d_call: TRBD1; cdr3_nt: TGTGCCAGCAGCTTGTACAGGGGAGGAAATGAAGCTTTCTTT; cdr3_aa: CASSLYRGGNEAFF
j_call: TRBJ2-7; clone_size: .; v_call: TRBV2; d_call: .; cdr3_nt: TGTGCCAGCAGTGAAGCGCGATCGGCGGGGATCTACGAGCAGTACTTC; cdr3_aa: CASSEARSAGIYEQYF
j_call: TRBJ2-3; clone_size: .; v_call: TRBV4-3; d_call: TRBD1; cdr3_nt: TGCGCCAGCAGCCAGGGACAGCCTAGCACAGATACGCAGTATTTT; cdr3_aa: CASSQGQPSTDTQYF
j_call: TRBJ1-5; clone_size: .; v_call: TRBV28; d_call: .; cdr3_nt: TGTGCCACCTCCGAGGGGGATTTT; cdr3_aa: CATSEGDF
j_call: TRBJ1-2; clone_size: .; v_call: TRBV7-2; d_call: .; cdr3_nt: TGTGCCAGCAGCCCCGGGGTAGGTGGCTACACCTTC; cdr3_aa: CASSPGVGGYTF
j_call: TRBJ2-7; clone_size: .; v_call: TRBV24-1; d_call: .; cdr3_nt: TGTGCCACCAGTGGACAGTCCAGCTACGAGCAGTACTTC; cdr3_aa: CATSGQSSYEQYF
j_call: TRBJ2-4; clone_size: once; v_call: TRBV11-2; d_call: TRBD1; cdr3_nt: TGTGCCAGCAGCTTACTAGCAACAGGGGGTGGAGGGAACATTCAGTACTTC; cdr3_aa: CASSLLATGGGGNIQYF
j_call: TRBJ2-1; clone_size: once; v_call: TRBV5-4; d_call: TRBD2; cdr3_nt: TGTGCCAGCAGCTTGGCCGGGTCGGGGGGGCCTAATGAGCAGTTCTTC; cdr3_aa: CASSLAGSGGPNEQFF
j_call: TRBJ2-7; clone_size: .; v_call: TRBV14; d_call: .; cdr3_nt: TGTGCCAGCAGCCAGACTAGAAGGGTCGGTGAGCAGTACTTC; cdr3_aa: CASSQTRRVGEQYF
j_call: TRBJ2-1; clone_size: .; v_call: TRBV10-3; d_call: TRBD2; cdr3_nt: TGTGCCATCAGGACGACTAGCGGGAGGAATGAGCAGTTCTTC; cdr3_aa: CAIRTTSGRNEQFF
j_call: TRBJ2-7; clone_size: .; v_call: TRBV9; d_call: TRBD2; cdr3_nt: TGTGCCAGCAGCCCTCGGGGTAGCGGGAGTCTCAACGAGCAGTACTTC; cdr3_aa: CASSPRGSGSLNEQYF
j_call: TRBJ2-2; clone_size: .; v_call: TRBV6-1; d_call: TRBD1; cdr3_nt: TGTGCCAGCAGTGCTGTCGGGGGTGGGACAGGGAACACCGGGGAGCTGTTTTTT; cdr3_aa: CASSAVGGGTGNTGELFF
j_call: TRBJ1-3; clone_size: .; v_call: TRBV28; d_call: TRBD1; cdr3_nt: TGTGCCAGCAGCAAAGGACAGGAGATAAACACCATATATTTT; cdr3_aa: CASSKGQEINTIYF
j_call: TRBJ1-2; clone_size: .; v_call: TRBV9; d_call: TRBD1; cdr3_nt: TGTGCCAGCAGTGCTAAGGACAGGGATAACTATGGCTACACCTTC; cdr3_aa: CASSAKDRDNYGYTF
j_call: TRBJ1-2; clone_size: .; v_call: TRBV19; d_call: TRBD1; cdr3_nt: TGTGCCAGTAGGCCCGCTAGAGACAGGGCTAACTATGGCTACACCTTC; cdr3_aa: CASRPARDRANYGYTF
j_call: TRBJ2-2; clone_size: .; v_call: TRBV4-1; d_call: TRBD2; cdr3_nt: TGCGCCAGCAGCCAAAGGACTAGCGGGGGGGCCGGGGAGCTGTTTTTT; cdr3_aa: CASSQRTSGGAGELFF
j_call: TRBJ2-7; clone_size: .; v_call: TRBV24-1; d_call: TRBD1; cdr3_nt: TGTGCCACCAGTGAAGGGGGCCGTAGCTCCTACGAGCAGTACTTC; cdr3_aa: CATSEGGRSSYEQYF
j_call: TRBJ2-1; clone_size: .; v_call: TRBV9; d_call: .; cdr3_nt: TGTGCCAGCAGTCCCGGTTCCTACAATGAGCAGTTCTTC; cdr3_aa: CASSPGSYNEQFF
j_call: TRBJ1-1; clone_size: .; v_call: TRBV12-3/TRBV12-4; d_call: .; cdr3_nt: TGTGCCAGCAGGGGAGGGCACACTGAAGCTTTCTTT; cdr3_aa: CASRGGHTEAFF
j_call: TRBJ2-7; clone_size: .; v_call: TRBV30; d_call: TRBD1; cdr3_nt: TGTGCCTGGCGGACAGGGGCCTCCTACGAGCAGTACTTC; cdr3_aa: CAWRTGASYEQYF
j_call: TRBJ2-3; clone_size: .; v_call: TRBV6-5; d_call: TRBD2; cdr3_nt: TGTGCCAGCAGGGCTAGCGGGACAGATACGCAGTATTTT; cdr3_aa: CASRASGTDTQYF
j_call: TRBJ2-5; clone_size: .; v_call: TRBV10-3; d_call: .; cdr3_nt: TGTGCCATCAGTCCTCAGGGGCAAGAGACCCAGTACTTC; cdr3_aa: CAISPQGQETQYF
j_call: TRBJ1-1; clone_size: .; v_call: TRBV5-1; d_call: .; cdr3_nt: TGCGCCAGCAGCACCTCAGGGGAAGGCACTGAAGCTTTCTTT; cdr3_aa: CASSTSGEGTEAFF
j_call: TRBJ2-5; clone_size: .; v_call: TRBV4-3; d_call: .; cdr3_nt: TGCGCCAGCAGCCAATCGACTAACCCCCATGAGACCCAGTACTTC; cdr3_aa: CASSQSTNPHETQYF
j_call: TRBJ2-7; clone_size: few; v_call: TRBV27; d_call: .; cdr3_nt: TGTGCCAGCAGTTTATTAGGAGCCTACGAGCAGTACTTC; cdr3_aa: CASSLLGAYEQYF
j_call: TRBJ2-7; clone_size: .; v_call: TRBV5-8; d_call: .; cdr3_nt: TGTGCCAGCAGCCAGACCGGGGTATCCTACGAGCAGTACTTC; cdr3_aa: CASSQTGVSYEQYF
j_call: TRBJ2-1; clone_size: .; v_call: TRBV7-2; d_call: .; cdr3_nt: TGTGCCAGCAGCCGCACCGGGACTTCCTACAATGAGCAGTTCTTC; cdr3_aa: CASSRTGTSYNEQFF
j_call: TRBJ1-5; clone_size: .; v_call: TRBV29-1; d_call: .; cdr3_nt: TGCAGCGTTGTACAGGGAGGCAATCAGCCCCAGCATTTT; cdr3_aa: CSVVQGGNQPQHF
j_call: TRBJ2-4; clone_size: .; v_call: TRBV24-1; d_call: .; cdr3_nt: TGTGCCACCAGTGATTGGAACTCGCGGGTCGGAAGGGACATTCAGTACTTC; cdr3_aa: CATSDWNSRVGRDIQYF
j_call: TRBJ2-5; clone_size: .; v_call: TRBV19; d_call: TRBD2; cdr3_nt: TGTGCCAGCGGGACTAGCGGGATGGAGACCCAGTACTTC; cdr3_aa: CASGTSGMETQYF
j_call: TRBJ1-4; clone_size: .; v_call: TRBV25-1; d_call: .; cdr3_nt: TGTGCCAGCAGTGAACCTGGGAGAAAGGGAGAAAAACTGTTTTTT; cdr3_aa: CASSEPGRKGEKLFF
j_call: TRBJ1-1; clone_size: .; v_call: TRBV10-3; d_call: .; cdr3_nt: TGTGCCATCAGTGAGGACAGGAGGAACACTGAAGCTTTCTTT; cdr3_aa: CAISEDRRNTEAFF
j_call: TRBJ2-7; clone_size: .; v_call: TRBV7-2; d_call: .; cdr3_nt: TGTGCCAGCAGCTGGGGGCTGGAATACGAGCAGTACTTC; cdr3_aa: CASSWGLEYEQYF
j_call: TRBJ2-5; clone_size: .; v_call: TRBV4-2; d_call: TRBD2; cdr3_nt: TGTGCCAGCAGCCTGGGACTAGCGGGAGCCGGGCAAGAGACCCAGTACTTC; cdr3_aa: CASSLGLAGAGQETQYF